Shown below are 13 T cell receptor beta chains from a single sample sequenced in a study of cytomegalovirus exposure and HLA in healthy donors. 13 Jbeta primers and 60 Vbeta primers were used for the PCR. Libraries were prepared by immunoSEQ multiplex PCR; TCRdb keeps only in-frame clonotypes and omits some of them. The sample lists roughly 120,000 clones, over 75% occurring once. The sample comprised PBMCs. The origin of the receptors is a young woman in good health and CMV-seronegative.

The genes are TRBV6-5 and TRBJ1-6; 7 bases agree with TRBD1. Unmatched junction bases numbered 5, after V lost 5 bases and J lost 7 bases. CDR1 MNHEY and CDR2 SVGAGI come from the germline V gene. The length of the CDR3 is 14 residues. CDR3 nucleotide sequence: TGTGCCAGCAGTGGTCGACAGGGAAATTCACCCCTCCACTTT. Its translation: CASSGRQGNSPLHF.

This rearrangement joins TRBV7-2 to TRBJ2-1; no clear D. V was pared by 3 bases and J by 9 bases, with 9 bases between. This CDR3 has 12 residues. CDR1 and CDR2 (germline): SGHTA, FQGNSA. The CDR3 nucleotides are TGTGCCAGCAGCTTTGGCCGGAGTGAGCAGTTCTTC. Its translation is CASSFGRSEQFF.

This sequence joins TRBV5-3 and TRBJ1-2; 8 bases are shared with TRBD1. TRBV5-3 is sorted into the ORF group, with uncertain function. This CDR3 contains 13 residues. V shed 2 bases and J 8 bases; nucleotides not matched to a gene: 5. The DNA of the CDR3 is TGTGCCAGAAGCTTTTGGACAGGGCGCGGCTACACCTTC. Amino acid sequence: CARSFWTGRGYTF.

This chain links TRBV7-2 with TRBJ2-3, with D hard to call. Germline V gene data show CDR1 as SGHTA and CDR2 as FQGNSA. This CDR3 comprises 16 residues. Deletions cut 4 bases from V and 2 bases from J, with 16 bases between. DNA of the CDR3: TGTGCCAGCAGCTCATGGGCGCCTTACCTCACAGATACGCAGTATTTT. Its translation: CASSSWAPYLTDTQYF.

This chain connects TRBV5-1 to TRBJ2-3; 14 bases line up with TRBD2. The V segment lost 5 bases and the J segment 6 bases; nucleotides outside the gene matches: 8. Germline values: CDR1 SGHRS, CDR2 YFSETQ. This CDR3 is built from 16 residues. The CDR3 protein is CASRGGLAGGVDTQYF. The CDR3 coding sequence is TGCGCCAGCAGAGGTGGACTAGCGGGAGGCGTGGATACGCAGTATTTT. The variable domain in full, with the rest retrieved from reference TRBV5-1 and TRBJ2-3, is KAGVTQTPRYLIKTRGQQVTLSCSPISGHRSVSWYQQTPGQGLQFLFEYFSETQRNKGNFPGRFSGRQFSNSRSEMNVSTLELGDSALYLCASRGGLAGGVDTQYFGPGTRLTVL.

This clone appeared once. The rearrangement uses TRBV19 and TRBJ2-7; the match to TRBD1 covers 9 bases. Germline CDR1 reads LNHDA; CDR2 reads SQIVND (reference sequence). This CDR3 comprises 16 residues. V lost 8 bases and J lost 5; bases outside the gene matches: 16. The CDR3 region has the DNA TGTGCCAGTTCTCTTCCTCCCGGGACAGGGATCCACGAGCAGTACTTC. Encoded protein: CASSLPPGTGIHEQYF.

The chain couples TRBV7-2 to TRBJ2-1, with D possibly being TRBD2 (6 bases). This CDR3 spans 14 amino acids. Germline V gene sequence: CDR1 SGHTA, CDR2 FQGNSA. V was trimmed by 3 bases and J by 9 bases, leaving 15 bases between them. The CDR3 DNA reads as TGTGCCAGCAGCTTTAGGAGGGGAGGCGGTGAGCAGTTCTTC. It specifies CASSFRRGGGEQFF.

The chain combines TRBV5-6 with TRBJ2-5; TRBD1 aligns across 9 bases. Germline lookup yields CDR1 SGHDT and CDR2 YYEEEE. V lost 0 bases to trimming and J lost 3 bases; unmatched junction nucleotides: 6. The CDR3 covers 16 residues. The CDR3, as DNA: TGTGCCAGCAGCTTGGTGGGGGACAGGGCGAAAGAGACCCAGTACTTC. The encoded protein is CASSLVGDRAKETQYF.

This chain joins TRBV7-9 and TRBJ2-7, with 7 bases matching TRBD2. The CDR3 spans 16 residues. The V gene's germline CDR1 is SEHNR and CDR2 FQNEAQ (reference sequence). The J segment lost 2 bases and the V segment lost 1 base, leaving 8 bases of the junction unmatched. CDR3 residues: CASSLVYQRGTYEQYF. Here the CDR3 DNA reads TGTGCCAGCAGCTTAGTTTACCAGCGGGGTACCTACGAGCAGTACTTC.

The rearrangement links TRBV5-1 to TRBJ1-2; D is perhaps TRBD1 (6 bases). CDR3 length equals 15 residues. The germline V gene has CDR1 SGHRS and CDR2 YFSETQ. The ends were cut back, 0 bases at V and 3 bases at J, with 12 bases in the middle. CDR3 region: CASSLASGQYYGYTF. CDR3 sequence (DNA): TGCGCCAGCAGCTTGGCCTCAGGACAGTACTATGGCTACACCTTC.

About this clone: Sequence at one end of the junction differs from germline and may be a read error. V is TRBV4-3 and J is TRBJ2-1, with D tentatively TRBD1 (6 bases). Germline values: CDR1 LGHNA, CDR2 YSLEER. The CDR3 is 17 amino acids. In nucleotides, the CDR3 is TGCGCCAGCAGCCGGATACTTACAGGGTTCTCCTTCAATGAGCAGTTCTTC. The encoded protein is CASSRILTGFSFNEQFF.

V gene TRBV2 combines with J gene TRBJ1-1; D gene uncertain. There are 13 residues in the CDR3. Germline CDR1 and CDR2: SNHLY and FYNNEI. The V and J ends lost 6 bases and 0 bases respectively, with 8 bases between them. The CDR3 sequence is CASSPQVNTEAFF. DNA of the CDR3: TGTGCCAGCAGCCCTCAGGTGAACACTGAAGCTTTCTTT.

This sequence joins TRBV27 and TRBJ2-2; maybe TRBD2 (7 bases). CDR3 length equals 17 residues. Germline V CDR1 and CDR2: MNHEY, SMNVEV (reference sequence). V shed 2 bases and J shed 1 base, with 14 bases lying between them. The CDR3 DNA follows: TGTGCCAGCAGTTTAGGCGGGGGACACATGAACACCGGGGAGCTGTTTTTT. The encoded protein is CASSLGGGHMNTGELFF.